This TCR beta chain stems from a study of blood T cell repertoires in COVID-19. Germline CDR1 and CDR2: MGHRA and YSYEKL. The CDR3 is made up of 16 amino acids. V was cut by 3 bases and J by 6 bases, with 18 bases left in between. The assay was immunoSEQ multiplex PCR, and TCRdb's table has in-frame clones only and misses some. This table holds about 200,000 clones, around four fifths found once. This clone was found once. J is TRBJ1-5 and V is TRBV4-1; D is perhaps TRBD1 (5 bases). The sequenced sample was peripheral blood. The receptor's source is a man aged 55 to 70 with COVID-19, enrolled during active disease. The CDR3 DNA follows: TGCGCCAGCAGCCAGATGAGAGACAGCATCGTTCAGCCCCAGCATTTT. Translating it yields CASSQMRDSIVQPQHF.